This TCR beta chain was observed in a study of beta chain features in type 1 diabetes. Study-wide results and limits: Researchers report that Type 1 diabetes patients had moderately but significantly shorter TCRB CDR3s across all four CD4+ subsets.

This clone was found a few times. The antigen is undetermined. The isolated RNA, all of it, was reverse transcribed, so expressed TCRB transcripts were what got sequenced. TCRdb's table, derived via immunoSEQ multiplex PCR, lists solely in-frame clones and lacks some. Seen here are about 900,000 clones, about a sixth observed once, and the top ten hold 0.02% to 0.025%. The CDR3 has 16 amino acids. Germline-derived CDR1 and CDR2 are SGHTA and FQGNSA. Trimming cost V 3 bases and J 6 bases; bases outside gene matches: 9. What was sequenced was naive CD4+ T cells from blood. The source is a woman under 30 in good health. J is TRBJ2-2 and V is TRBV7-2; the match to TRBD1 covers 8 bases. CDR3 DNA sequence: TGTGCCAGCAGCTTGCGGGGCAGGGGGCTGGCCGGGGAGCTGTTTTTT. This translates into CASSLRGRGLAGELFF. The whole variable domain, filled in from reference TRBV7-2 and TRBJ2-2, reads GAGVSQSPSNKVTEKGKDVELRCDPISGHTALYWYRQSLGQGLEFLIYFQGNSAPDKSGLPSDRFSAERTGGSVSTLTIQRTQQEDSAVYLCASSLRGRGLAGELFFGEGSRLTVL.